The next 26 T cell receptor beta chains were all read from a single sample in a study of T cell responses to AZD1222 COVID-19 vaccine. Clones were read by immunoSEQ multiplex PCR, and TCRdb kept only the in-frame ones, dropping some. The top ten hold 5% to 8% of the sample, which has 100,000 to 130,000 clones, around 90% seen once. Sequenced material: peripheral blood, taken 28 days after the second AZD1222 dose. The receptors shown here come from an adult who received the AZD1222 COVID-19 vaccine.

The J gene is TRBJ2-3, the V gene TRBV5-1; 12 bases match TRBD2. This CDR3 is built from 18 residues. The V gene's germline CDR1 is SGHRS and CDR2 YFSETQ. J was trimmed by 2 bases and V by 4 bases; bases with no gene match: 11. This CDR3 reads CASSPSGRANPNTDTQYF. The DNA of the CDR3 is TGCGCCAGCAGCCCTAGCGGGAGGGCCAATCCCAACACAGATACGCAGTATTTT.

The chain joins TRBV13 to TRBJ2-5; D may match TRBD1 or TRBD2 (5 bases each). The germline CDR1 and CDR2 sequences are PRHDT and FYEKMQ (reference sequence). V dropped 3 bases and J dropped 1 base, with 9 bases sitting between them. This CDR3 region has 14 residues. The CDR3 loop is CASSFGTAQETQYF. The CDR3 DNA reads as TGTGCCAGCAGCTTCGGGACGGCCCAAGAGACCCAGTACTTC.

The chain couples TRBV5-5 to TRBJ1-2, with D uncertain. The CDR3 is 14 amino acids. Trimming removed 0 bases from V and 7 bases from J, with 13 bases in between. The germline gives CDR1 SGHKS, CDR2 YYEKEE (reference sequence). The CDR3 region is CASSLETGLFGYTF. The CDR3 coding sequence is TGTGCCAGCAGCTTGGAAACCGGGTTATTTGGCTACACCTTC. Filled out from reference TRBV5-5 and TRBJ1-2, the complete variable domain reads DAGVTQSPTHLIKTRGQQVTLRCSPISGHKSVSWYQQVLGQGPQFIFQYYEKEERGRGNFPDRFSARQFPNYSSELNVNALLLGDSALYLCASSLETGLFGYTFGSGTRLTVV.

The V gene is TRBV19, the J gene TRBJ2-3; 8 nucleotides line up with TRBD2. The junction had 5 bases not matched to a gene; V was cut back by 1 base and J by 2 bases. Per germline, CDR1 LNHDA and CDR2 SQIVND (reference sequence). This CDR3 has 16 amino acids. In DNA, the CDR3 is TGTGCCAGTAGTATAGGGGTAGCGGGGCCCACAGATACGCAGTATTTT. Its protein product is CASSIGVAGPTDTQYF.

The gene calls are TRBV7-8 and TRBJ1-1, with a tentative D call TRBD1 (5 bases). The V end lost 6 bases, the J end lost 4 bases, and 18 bases lay between the germline ends. Germline V gene sequence: CDR1 SGHVS, CDR2 FQNEAQ. The CDR3 has 15 amino acids. The CDR3 is CASRLAGVGGTEAFF. The CDR3 DNA follows: TGTGCCAGCAGACTGGCGGGGGTCGGGGGCACTGAAGCTTTCTTT.

The V and J genes are TRBV7-2 and TRBJ1-4; D not certain. V lost 5 bases and J lost 8, with 18 bases in between. In germline, CDR1 is SGHTA, CDR2 FQGNSA. The CDR3 runs 15 residues. In nucleotides, the CDR3 is TGTGCCAGCAGCCAGTTCGGGATGTCGGGGGAAAAACTGTTTTTT. Its protein is CASSQFGMSGEKLFF.

The rearrangement uses TRBV19 and TRBJ1-6; no firm D call. The CDR3 loop spans 11 amino acids. Per the germline V gene, CDR1 is LNHDA and CDR2 is SQIVND (reference sequence). Deletions cut 3 bases from V and 15 bases from J, with 9 bases between. The chain's CDR3 is CASSISGLLHF. The CDR3 DNA sequence: TGTGCCAGTAGTATTAGTGGACTCCTCCACTTT.

The chain employs TRBV5-1 and TRBJ1-2; perhaps TRBD1 as D (6 bases). Germline assignment: CDR1 SGHRS and CDR2 YFSETQ. This CDR3 comprises 14 residues. V lost 4 bases and J lost 9, with 19 bases in between. As DNA, the CDR3 is TGCGCCAGCAGCAGGGGGATTGGAACTATACGCTACACCTTC. Translated, it gives CASSRGIGTIRYTF.

This chain connects TRBV19 to TRBJ2-7, with 8 bases that match TRBD2. The germline V gene has CDR1 LNHDA and CDR2 SQIVND (reference sequence). The V gene end was trimmed by 1 base and the J gene end by 6 bases; junction bases not matched to a gene: 5. This CDR3 region has 14 residues. Here the CDR3 DNA reads TGTGCCAGTAGTATAGGGGGACTAGGCAGCGAGCAGTACTTC. It yields the protein CASSIGGLGSEQYF.

The rearrangement uses TRBV5-4 and TRBJ2-1, with 10 bases matching TRBD1. V gave up 4 bases and J gave up 4 bases; unmatched junction bases: 5. Germline-derived CDR1 and CDR2 are SGHNT and YYREEE (reference sequence). CDR3 size: 15 residues. CDR3 nucleotide sequence: TGTGCCAGCAGCCTCGACAGGGGGCCGTACAATGAGCAGTTCTTC. This sequence encodes CASSLDRGPYNEQFF.

The chain links TRBV4-2 to TRBJ2-1; D is perhaps TRBD2 (6 bases). CDR1 LGHNA and CDR2 YNFKEQ come from the germline V gene. Trimming cost V 0 bases and J 4 bases, with 7 bases left between them. The CDR3 covers 14 residues. The CDR3 DNA sequence: TGTGCCAGCAGCCAAGATCGGGAGTACAATGAGCAGTTCTTC. Amino acid sequence: CASSQDREYNEQFF.

V and J are TRBV2 and TRBJ1-5; the D is unclear. V was cut by 2 bases and J by 5 bases, with 13 bases left in between. The CDR3 covers 15 residues. The germline CDR1 and CDR2 sequences are SNHLY and FYNNEI. The CDR3 bases are TGTGCCAGCAGTGAATACGGCCTGAGGGATCAGCCCCAGCATTTT. Protein: CASSEYGLRDQPQHF.

This rearrangement joins TRBV6-6 to TRBJ2-3, with no clear D. In germline, CDR1 is MNHNY, CDR2 SVGAGI (reference sequence). V lost 2 bases, J lost 2 bases, and 8 bases lay in between. The CDR3 consists of 14 residues. The CDR3 DNA reads TGTGCCAGCAGTTACAAGGGTTTCACAGATACGCAGTATTTT. Its protein product is CASSYKGFTDTQYF.

The rearrangement joins TRBV3-1 (or the pseudogene TRBV3-2) to TRBJ1-1, with D unresolved. Trimming left V 3 bases short and J 12 bases short, with 11 bases between. Looked up from germline, CDR1 is LGHDT and CDR2 is YNNKEL (reference sequence). CDR3 length: 11 residues. This CDR3 is CASSQADLSFF. The CDR3 DNA reads TGTGCCAGCAGCCAGGCCGACCTTTCTTTCTTT.

The V gene is TRBV14, the J gene TRBJ1-1, with a possible D match to TRBD1 (6 bases). Trimming stripped 4 bases from V and 6 bases from J, with 21 bases between. This CDR3 comprises 16 residues. The germline gives CDR1 SGHDN, CDR2 FVKESK. CDR3 sequence reads: CASSPRGTFSVAEAFF. The CDR3 DNA follows: TGTGCCAGCAGCCCACGGGGGACATTTTCGGTCGCTGAAGCTTTCTTT.

The CDR3 DNA sequence: TGTGCCAGCAGCTTAGCGGGGATGGTGACAGATACGCAGTATTTT. This codes for CASSLAGMVTDTQYF. The V call is TRBV7-9, the J call TRBJ2-3; the D is unclear. Trimming took off 0 bases at V and 3 bases at J, with 10 bases between the two ends. Germline CDR1 reads SEHNR; CDR2 reads FQNEAQ (reference sequence). The CDR3 is made up of 15 amino acids.

This clone has only a few counts. The chain recombines TRBV10-1 with TRBJ2-7; no firm D call. The CDR3 covers 13 residues. Germline CDR1 WNHNN, CDR2 SYGVQD (reference sequence). Between the trimmed V and J ends, which lost 11 bases and 0 bases, there was a span of 14 bases. The CDR3 coding sequence is TGCGCCTGCTCGAGGACCGGCTCCTACGAGCAGTACTTC. It is translated as CACSRTGSYEQYF.

This chain uses TRBV7-2 with TRBJ2-1; tentative D call: TRBD2 (5 bases). The CDR3 loop spans 17 amino acids. Germline values: CDR1 SGHTA, CDR2 FQGNSA. V was trimmed by 1 base and J by 0 bases, leaving 13 bases between them. CDR3: CASSLVRATSSYNEQFF. The CDR3 DNA follows: TGTGCCAGCAGCTTAGTCCGGGCCACTAGCTCCTACAATGAGCAGTTCTTC.

The CDR3 DNA sequence: TGTGCCAGCAGCGTAGACAGGGGTAGGTACAATCAGCCCCAGCATTTT. It is translated as CASSVDRGRYNQPQHF. The chain has TRBV9 and TRBJ1-5, with 7 positions matching TRBD1. The CDR3 is 16 residues long. Per germline, CDR1 SGDLS and CDR2 YYNGEE. V shed 0 bases and J 3 bases; nucleotides not matched to a gene: 6.

The CDR3 loop is CASSVRDRGLTGNQPQHF. The CDR3 DNA reads as TGTGCCAGCAGTGTTCGTGACAGGGGCCTAACGGGCAATCAGCCCCAGCATTTT. The gene calls are TRBV2 and TRBJ1-5, with 8 bases that match TRBD1. The CDR3 is 18 residues long. V lost 4 bases, J lost 2 bases, and 13 bases stayed unmatched. In germline, CDR1 is SNHLY, CDR2 FYNNEI.

The CDR3 spells CASSEFRQGLKKLFF. The CDR3 DNA reads as TGTGCCAGCAGTGAATTTCGGCAGGGGCTGAAAAAACTGTTTTTT. This chain joins TRBV25-1 and TRBJ1-4, with a tentative D call TRBD1 (6 bases). Trimming took off 1 base at V and 9 bases at J, with 15 bases between the two ends. From germline, CDR1 is MGHDK and CDR2 SYGVNS. The CDR3 has 15 residues.

The chain is built from TRBV5-1 and TRBJ2-7; possibly TRBD2 for D (5 bases). The length of the CDR3 is 14 residues. Trimming took off 0 bases at V and 3 bases at J, with 10 bases between the two ends. The germline gives CDR1 SGHRS, CDR2 YFSETQ. The CDR3 loop reads CASSLAPGSYEQYF. CDR3 bases: TGCGCCAGCAGCTTGGCTCCGGGGAGCTACGAGCAGTACTTC. Looking up the rest from reference TRBV5-1 and TRBJ2-7 gives the full variable domain: KAGVTQTPRYLIKTRGQQVTLSCSPISGHRSVSWYQQTPGQGLQFLFEYFSETQRNKGNFPGRFSGRQFSNSRSEMNVSTLELGDSALYLCASSLAPGSYEQYFGPGTRLTVT.

The chain recombines TRBV27 with TRBJ1-2, with 7 bases that match TRBD1. The ends lost 5 bases at V and 5 bases at J; junction bases unmatched: 14. This CDR3 has 16 residues. Germline assignment: CDR1 MNHEY and CDR2 SMNVEV (reference sequence). The CDR3 is CASSPIGQAAFYGYTF. For the CDR3, the DNA is TGTGCCAGCAGTCCAATTGGACAGGCCGCCTTTTATGGCTACACCTTC.

This chain links TRBV28 with TRBJ2-3; D is undetermined. Trimming took 3 bases from V and 7 from J, leaving 2 bases between them. CDR1 and CDR2 (germline): MDHEN, SYDVKM. CDR3 length: 10 residues. CDR3 DNA sequence: TGTGCCAGCAGTTTTAATACGCAGTATTTT. It translates to CASSFNTQYF.

The chain joins TRBV6-4 to TRBJ2-1; the match to TRBD2 covers 7 bases. Germline V lookup: CDR1 MRHNA, CDR2 SNTAGT. The CDR3 sequence is 15 residues long. The ends lost 6 bases at V and 5 bases at J; junction bases unmatched: 10. The CDR3 region is CASSARASGNNEQFF. The CDR3 nucleotides are TGTGCCAGCAGCGCCAGGGCTAGCGGCAACAATGAGCAGTTCTTC.

The chain combines TRBV10-3 with TRBJ1-2; 8 bases are a match to TRBD1. The J segment lost 1 base and the V segment lost 2 bases, leaving 6 bases of the junction unmatched. The CDR3 extends over 16 amino acids. Germline CDR1 reads ENHRY; CDR2 reads SYGVKD. Here the CDR3 DNA reads TGTGCCATCAGTGAGCCGGGACAGGCGAATAACTATGGCTACACCTTC. It translates to CAISEPGQANNYGYTF.